The entry below gives a single T cell receptor beta chain sequence along with its context. Its antigen is unidentified. Sequenced by immunoSEQ multiplex PCR; TCRdb stores in-frame clones only, minus some. The sample holds 24,000 or so clones, more than 70% seen once. This entry comes from a study of CD4 T cells in relation to SARS-CoV-2 and coronaviruses. CD4+ T cells from unexposed donors were obtained before the COVID-19 pandemic (2011-2018). Isolation of CD4+ T cells took place after about 9 days in culture. The CDR3 loop spans 15 amino acids. The germline V gene has CDR1 SGHRS and CDR2 YFSETQ. V was clipped by 4 bases and J by 0 bases; unmatched bases: 4.

The J gene is TRBJ2-3, the V gene TRBV5-1, with 8 nucleotides matching TRBD1. This receptor was taken from a human donor in good health. The material sequenced was CD4+ T cells from PBMCs, cultured in vitro. CDR3 bases: TGCGCCAGCAGCCAGGACAGGGCTAGCACAGATACGCAGTATTTT. Amino acid sequence: CASSQDRASTDTQYF.